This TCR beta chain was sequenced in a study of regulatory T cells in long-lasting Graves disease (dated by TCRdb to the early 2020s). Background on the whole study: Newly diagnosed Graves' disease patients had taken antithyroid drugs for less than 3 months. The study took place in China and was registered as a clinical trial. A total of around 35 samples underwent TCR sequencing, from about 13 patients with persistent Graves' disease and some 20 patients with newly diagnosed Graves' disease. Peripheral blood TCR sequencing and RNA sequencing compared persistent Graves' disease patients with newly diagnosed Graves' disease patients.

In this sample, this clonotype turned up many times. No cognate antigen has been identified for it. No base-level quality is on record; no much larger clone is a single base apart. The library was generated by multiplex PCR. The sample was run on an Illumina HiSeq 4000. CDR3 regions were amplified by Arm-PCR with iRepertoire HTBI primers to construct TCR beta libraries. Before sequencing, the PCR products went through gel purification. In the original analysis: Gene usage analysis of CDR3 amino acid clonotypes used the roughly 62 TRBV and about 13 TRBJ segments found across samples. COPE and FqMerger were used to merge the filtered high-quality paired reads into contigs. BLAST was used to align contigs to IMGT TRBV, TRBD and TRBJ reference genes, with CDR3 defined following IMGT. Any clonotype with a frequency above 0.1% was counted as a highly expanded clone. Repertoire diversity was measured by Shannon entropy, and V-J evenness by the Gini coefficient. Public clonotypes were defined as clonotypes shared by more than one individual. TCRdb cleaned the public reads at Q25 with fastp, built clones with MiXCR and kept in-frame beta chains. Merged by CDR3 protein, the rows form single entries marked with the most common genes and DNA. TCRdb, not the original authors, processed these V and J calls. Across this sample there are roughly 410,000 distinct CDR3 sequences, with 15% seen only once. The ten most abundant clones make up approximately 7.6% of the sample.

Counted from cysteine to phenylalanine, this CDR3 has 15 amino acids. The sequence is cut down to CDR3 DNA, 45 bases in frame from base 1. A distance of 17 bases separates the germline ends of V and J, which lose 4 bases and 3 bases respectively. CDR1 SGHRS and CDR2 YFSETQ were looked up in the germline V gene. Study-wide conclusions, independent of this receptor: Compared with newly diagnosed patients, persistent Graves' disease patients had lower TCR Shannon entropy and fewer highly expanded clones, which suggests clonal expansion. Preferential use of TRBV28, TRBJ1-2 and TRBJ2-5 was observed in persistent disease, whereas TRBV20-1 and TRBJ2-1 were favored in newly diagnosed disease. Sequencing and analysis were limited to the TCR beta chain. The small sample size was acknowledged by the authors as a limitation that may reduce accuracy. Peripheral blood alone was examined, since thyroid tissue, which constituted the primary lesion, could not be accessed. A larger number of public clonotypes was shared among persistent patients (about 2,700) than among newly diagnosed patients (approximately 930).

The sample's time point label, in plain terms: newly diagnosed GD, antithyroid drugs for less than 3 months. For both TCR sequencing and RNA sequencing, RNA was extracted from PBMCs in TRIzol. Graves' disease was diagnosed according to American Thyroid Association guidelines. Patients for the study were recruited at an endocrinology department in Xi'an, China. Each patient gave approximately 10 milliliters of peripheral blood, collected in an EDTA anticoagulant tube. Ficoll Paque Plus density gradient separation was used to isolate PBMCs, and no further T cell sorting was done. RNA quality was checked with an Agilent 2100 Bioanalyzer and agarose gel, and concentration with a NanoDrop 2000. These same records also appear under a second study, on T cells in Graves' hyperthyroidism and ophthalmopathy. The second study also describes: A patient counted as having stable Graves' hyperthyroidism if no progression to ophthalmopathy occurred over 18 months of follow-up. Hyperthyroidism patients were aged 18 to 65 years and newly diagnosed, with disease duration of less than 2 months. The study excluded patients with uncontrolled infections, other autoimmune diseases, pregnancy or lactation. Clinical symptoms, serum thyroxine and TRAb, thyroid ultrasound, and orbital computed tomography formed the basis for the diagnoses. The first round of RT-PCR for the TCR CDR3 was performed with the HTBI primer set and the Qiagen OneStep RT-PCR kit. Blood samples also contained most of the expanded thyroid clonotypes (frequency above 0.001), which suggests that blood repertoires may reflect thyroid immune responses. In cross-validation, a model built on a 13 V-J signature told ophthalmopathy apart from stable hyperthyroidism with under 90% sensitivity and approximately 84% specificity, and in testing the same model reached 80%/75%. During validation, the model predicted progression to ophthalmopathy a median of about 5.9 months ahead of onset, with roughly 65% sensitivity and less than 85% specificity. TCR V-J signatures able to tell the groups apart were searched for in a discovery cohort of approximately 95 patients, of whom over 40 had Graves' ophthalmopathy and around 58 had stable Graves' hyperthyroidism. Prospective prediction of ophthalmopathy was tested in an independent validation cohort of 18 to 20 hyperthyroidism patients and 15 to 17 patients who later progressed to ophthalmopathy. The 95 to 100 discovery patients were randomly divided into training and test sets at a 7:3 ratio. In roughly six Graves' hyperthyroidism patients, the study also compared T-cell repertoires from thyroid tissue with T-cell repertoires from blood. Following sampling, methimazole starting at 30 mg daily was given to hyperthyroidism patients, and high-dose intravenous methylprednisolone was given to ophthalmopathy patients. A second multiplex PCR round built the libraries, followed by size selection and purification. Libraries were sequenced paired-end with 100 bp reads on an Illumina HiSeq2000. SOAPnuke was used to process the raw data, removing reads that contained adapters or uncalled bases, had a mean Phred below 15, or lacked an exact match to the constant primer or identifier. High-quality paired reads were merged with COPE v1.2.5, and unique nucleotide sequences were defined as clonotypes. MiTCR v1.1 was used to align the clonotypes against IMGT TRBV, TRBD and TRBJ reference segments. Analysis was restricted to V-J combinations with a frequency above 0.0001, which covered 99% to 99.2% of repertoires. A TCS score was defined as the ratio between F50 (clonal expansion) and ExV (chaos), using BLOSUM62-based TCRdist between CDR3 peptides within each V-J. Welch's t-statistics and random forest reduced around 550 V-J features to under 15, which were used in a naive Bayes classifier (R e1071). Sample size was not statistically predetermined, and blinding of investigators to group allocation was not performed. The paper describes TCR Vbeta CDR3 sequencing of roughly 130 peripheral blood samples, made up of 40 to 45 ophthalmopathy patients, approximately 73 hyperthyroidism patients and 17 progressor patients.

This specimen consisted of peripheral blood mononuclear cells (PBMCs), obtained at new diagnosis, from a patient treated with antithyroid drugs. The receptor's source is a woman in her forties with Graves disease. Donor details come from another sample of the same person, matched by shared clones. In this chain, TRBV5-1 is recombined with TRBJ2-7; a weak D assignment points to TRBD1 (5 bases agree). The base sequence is TGCGCCAGCAGCCCCCCCGCAGGGCCTGGCTACGAGCAGTACTTC. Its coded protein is CASSPPAGPGYEQYF. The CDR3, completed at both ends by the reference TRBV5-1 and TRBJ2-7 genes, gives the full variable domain KAGVTQTPRYLIKTRGQQVTLSCSPISGHRSVSWYQQTPGQGLQFLFEYFSETQRNKGNFPGRFSGRQFSNSRSEMNVSTLELGDSALYLCASSPPAGPGYEQYFGPGTRLTVT.